The 17 T cell receptor beta chains below come from one sample, sequenced in a study of T-cell memory formation after mild COVID-19. In TCRdb, the 5' RACE reads were re-called with MiXCR into one record per CDR3 protein. The sample lists 550,000 to 600,000 distinct CDR3 sequences, 20% to 25% occurring once. Specimen: PBMCs or a T cell subset sorted from them (not recorded which). Source of these receptors: an adult woman who had mild COVID-19 (a few samples of this study predate the infection). Cell type and time point are not known.

This clonotype was seen repeatedly, ten times or more. V and J are TRBV11-2 and TRBJ2-5; tentatively, D is TRBD1 (6 bases). From germline, CDR1 is SGHAT and CDR2 FQNNGV. Trimming removed 2 bases at V and 4 bases at J, with 11 bases between. The CDR3 totals 14 residues. CDR3: CASSLPGVRETQYF. The CDR3 DNA sequence: TGTGCCAGCAGCTTACCAGGGGTGAGAGAGACCCAGTACTTC.

J is TRBJ1-2 and V is TRBV20-1, with D unresolved. Germline V gene lookup returns CDR1 DFQATT and CDR2 SNEGSKA (reference sequence). The CDR3 covers 13 residues. Trimming removed 1 base at V and 3 bases at J, with 9 bases between. In nucleotides, the CDR3 is TGCAGTGCTAGAGCAGGTTCTTACTATGGCTACACCTTC. It translates to CSARAGSYYGYTF.

The CDR3 is CATSIHGGRGSPLHF. The CDR3 bases are TGTGCCACCAGCATCCATGGGGGGCGGGGTTCACCCCTCCACTTT. The gene calls are TRBV15 and TRBJ1-6; tentative D call: TRBD1 (6 bases). This CDR3 is built from 15 residues. Germline V gene sequence: CDR1 LNHNV, CDR2 YYDKDF (reference sequence). V lost 4 bases, J lost 9 bases, and 16 bases lay in between.

This clonotype was seen more than once but under ten times. The CDR3 region has the DNA TGTGCCAGCAGGGCCGGGACAGAGACTGGGGCCAACGTCCTGACTTTC. This gives the protein CASRAGTETGANVLTF. The V and J genes are TRBV12-3 or TRBV12-4 and TRBJ2-6; 7 positions agree with TRBD1. This CDR3 spans 16 amino acids. Germline trimming cut 6 bases from V and 2 bases from J; bases unmatched to any gene: 7.

This clonotype has just a few counts. J is TRBJ2-5 and V is TRBV19, with TRBD2 identical over 7 bases. Germline CDR1 reads LNHDA; CDR2 reads SQIVND (reference sequence). After removal of 4 bases from V and 1 base from J, the junction contained 0 bases not matched to a gene. This CDR3 is 13 amino acids long. The CDR3 region is CASSTGGQETQYF. In nucleotides, the CDR3 is TGTGCCAGTAGTACGGGGGGCCAAGAGACCCAGTACTTC.

A few counts support this clonotype. This chain links TRBV12-3 or TRBV12-4 with TRBJ2-5; 9 positions agree with TRBD1. Unmatched junction bases numbered 9, after V lost 6 bases and J lost 4 bases. This CDR3 has 15 amino acids. The CDR3 DNA sequence: TGTGCCAGCAGCCCCGGGACAGGGTCTAGAGAGACCCAGTACTTC. It encodes CASSPGTGSRETQYF.

This clonotype was observed a handful of times. The chain carries TRBV6-5 and TRBJ1-1; TRBD1 might be the D (6 bases). From germline, CDR1 is MNHEY and CDR2 SVGAGI. V was shortened by 5 bases and J by 0 bases, with 16 bases between the two germline ends. The CDR3 runs 16 residues. CDR3 DNA sequence: TGTGCCAGCAGTACAGGGTTGAAGGGAATGAACACTGAAGCTTTCTTT. This encodes CASSTGLKGMNTEAFF.

This sequence joins TRBV2 and TRBJ2-1; unclear D gene. The CDR3 is 13 residues long. Germline V gene data show CDR1 as SNHLY and CDR2 as FYNNEI. The V end was cut by 7 bases, the J end by 7 bases, with 14 bases between. The CDR3 DNA sequence: TGTGCCAGCACCGTTTGGACCATTAATGAGCAGTTCTTC. Protein product: CASTVWTINEQFF.

This clonotype showed up just a few times. The rearrangement links TRBV6-2 or TRBV6-3 to TRBJ2-2; TRBD1 aligns across 8 bases. Germline CDR1 reads MNHEY; CDR2 reads SVGEGT. V lost 2 bases and J lost 2; bases outside the gene matches: 7. The length of the CDR3 is 17 residues. The CDR3 coding sequence is TGTGCCAGCAGTTACCCGACAGGGGCTCACAACACCGGGGAGCTGTTTTTT. Translation: CASSYPTGAHNTGELFF.

This clonotype was seen a few times. The chain is built from TRBV27 and TRBJ2-4; D uncertain. The V end was cut by 5 bases, the J end by 4 bases, with 18 bases between. The CDR3 runs to 16 residues. Germline loops: CDR1 MNHEY, CDR2 SMNVEV (reference sequence). The CDR3 region is CASSPAVGEVKNIQYF. In DNA form, the CDR3 reads TGTGCCAGCAGTCCTGCCGTCGGAGAAGTAAAAAACATTCAGTACTTC.

The chain employs TRBV6-5 and TRBJ2-7; D is perhaps TRBD2 (5 bases). The CDR3 length is 14 residues. Trimming took off 3 bases at V and 0 bases at J, with 9 bases between the two ends. Germline CDR1 is MNHEY and CDR2 is SVGAGI. The CDR3 DNA is TGTGCCAGCAGTTATTGGAGCGGCTCCTACGAGCAGTACTTC. Translating gives CASSYWSGSYEQYF.

The rearrangement joins TRBV7-3 to TRBJ2-3; 9 positions match TRBD2. The CDR3 is 17 residues long. Germline V gene lookup returns CDR1 SGHTA and CDR2 FQGTGA. The V gene end was trimmed by 5 bases and the J gene end by 3 bases; junction bases not matched to a gene: 12. CDR3 sequence reads: CASSPAGGAGGTDTQYF. The CDR3 bases are TGTGCCAGCAGCCCCGCGGGGGGGGCGGGAGGAACAGATACGCAGTATTTT.

This rearrangement joins TRBV24-1 to TRBJ1-2; D gene unclear. CDR3 length: 11 residues. Trimming cost V 5 bases and J 6 bases, with 6 bases left between them. Germline loops: CDR1 KGHDR, CDR2 SFDVKD. CDR3: CATSVNDGYTF. DNA of the CDR3: TGTGCCACCAGTGTCAACGATGGCTACACCTTC.

V usage is TRBV7-3 and J usage is TRBJ2-5, with 8 bases identical to TRBD1. The germline gives CDR1 SGHTA, CDR2 FQGTGA. V shed 5 bases, J shed 0 bases, and the junction held 14 bases outside the gene matches. The CDR3 loop spans 18 amino acids. CDR3 amino acids: CASSPRTGQTMYQETQYF. The CDR3 coding sequence is TGTGCCAGCAGCCCAAGGACAGGGCAGACCATGTACCAAGAGACCCAGTACTTC.

This chain uses TRBV5-1 with TRBJ2-3, with 7 bases lining up with TRBD2. Germline loops: CDR1 SGHRS, CDR2 YFSETQ. After removal of 2 bases from V and 3 bases from J, the junction contained 3 bases not matched to a gene. The CDR3 sequence is 14 residues long. The CDR3, as DNA: TGCGCCAGCAGCTTAGCGGGAAAAACAGATACGCAGTATTTT. Residues: CASSLAGKTDTQYF.

The chain is built from TRBV12-3 or TRBV12-4 and TRBJ2-7; 9 bases are shared with TRBD1. The V segment lost 2 bases and the J segment 2 bases; nucleotides outside the gene matches: 4. The CDR3 runs to 15 residues. The CDR3 spells CASSLTGQGTYEQYF. As DNA, the CDR3 is TGTGCCAGCAGTTTAACGGGACAGGGAACCTACGAGCAGTACTTC.

The chain joins TRBV19 to TRBJ1-3; D not resolved. The CDR3 covers 15 residues. Trimming took 2 bases from V and 0 from J, leaving 8 bases between them. Per germline, CDR1 LNHDA and CDR2 SQIVND (reference sequence). CDR3 sequence (DNA): TGTGCCAGTAGTATAAGACATCACTCTGGAAACACCATATATTTT. Amino acids: CASSIRHHSGNTIYF.